This TCR beta chain appears in the sequencing data of a study of cytomegalovirus exposure and HLA in healthy donors. The wider study: Researchers previously reported finding 100 million or so unique TCR beta sequences from some 180 million T cells. General study points: The productive fraction for most TCR beta V segments was about 87% or about 30% in an earlier analysis.

V shed 4 bases and J 2 bases; nucleotides not matched to a gene: 10. The CDR3 totals 16 residues. The germline CDR1 and CDR2 sequences are SGHRS and YFSETQ. The PCR had 60 Vbeta and 13 Jbeta primers. Here immunoSEQ multiplex PCR was the method, and the copy in TCRdb shows in-frame clones only, minus some. This table has 150,000 to 200,000 clones, 80% to 90% appearing once. Comment on this clone: Its matching antigen is unknown.

The chain links TRBV5-1 to TRBJ2-5; 8 positions agree with TRBD2. The source of this sequence is a man aged 50-59 years in good health and CMV-seropositive. The sequencing sample was made of PBMCs. The CDR3 DNA reads as TGCGCCAGCAGCCCCGTCGGTAGCGGGGCACAAGAGACCCAGTACTTC. Residues: CASSPVGSGAQETQYF.